One and the same sample provided the 27 T cell receptor beta chains below, sequenced in a study of cytomegalovirus exposure and HLA in healthy donors (TCRdb year 2017). Library creation used the immunoSEQ multiplex PCR assay. For the multiplex PCR, a mixture combining 60 forward primers for TCR Vbeta segments and 13 reverse primers for TCR Jbeta segments was used. TCRdb limited this immuneACCESS table to in-frame rearrangements with V and J called. A share of clones is missing; checked studies link under half to unresolved V genes, and the rest is unexplained. The sample profile shows some 120,000 clones; roughly 69% of them were found once. The top ten clonotypes cover about 2% of the sample. The sequenced material came from PBMCs. Receptor source: a human donor in good health.

This chain links TRBV23-1 with TRBJ1-5, with D unresolved. TRBV23-1 is filed as an ORF, its function uncertain. V gave up 4 bases and J gave up 0 bases, with 19 bases separating them. The CDR3 spans 18 residues. The CDR3 region has the DNA TGCGCCAGCAGTCGCCCCCCCAGAGGGAAACATAGCAATCAGCCCCAGCATTTT. Translation gives CASSRPPRGKHSNQPQHF.

CDR3 coding DNA: TGCAGCGTTGTCCTAGCGGGACGATACAATGAGCAGTTCTTC. Translation: CSVVLAGRYNEQFF. This rearrangement joins TRBV29-1 to TRBJ2-1, with 9 bases matching TRBD2. Trimming at V came to 4 bases and at J to 4 bases, leaving 5 bases not matched to a gene. The germline CDR1 and CDR2 sequences are SQVTM and ANQGSEA. There are 14 residues in the CDR3.

The chain recombines TRBV6-5 with TRBJ2-5; 12 bases align to TRBD2. The CDR3 sequence is 14 residues long. The trim removed 7 bases at V and 5 bases at J, leaving 5 bases unmatched. Germline V gene data show CDR1 as MNHEY and CDR2 as SVGAGI. CDR3 in amino acids: CASKLAGGVETQYF. The CDR3 DNA reads as TGTGCCAGCAAACTAGCGGGGGGTGTGGAGACCCAGTACTTC.

The chain uses TRBV27 and TRBJ1-4; D possibly corresponds to TRBD1 (5 bases). The CDR3 loop spans 15 amino acids. The germline V gene has CDR1 MNHEY and CDR2 SMNVEV (reference sequence). Trimming took 2 bases from V and 4 from J, leaving 11 bases between them. The CDR3 loop is CASSLVRGGNEKLFF. CDR3 DNA: TGTGCCAGCAGTTTAGTAAGGGGAGGTAATGAAAAACTGTTTTTT.

The chain employs TRBV4-3 and TRBJ2-1, with 13 bases identical to TRBD2. The ends lost 0 bases at V and 15 bases at J; junction bases unmatched: 8. The CDR3 is 15 amino acids. Germline V lookup: CDR1 LGHNA, CDR2 YSLEER. CDR3 nucleotides: TGCGCCAGCAGCCAAGAACGAACTAGCGGGGGGGCCACGTTCTTC. Its protein product is CASSQERTSGGATFF.

The chain uses TRBV28 and TRBJ1-5; 7 nucleotides agree with TRBD1. Germline CDR1 reads MDHEN; CDR2 reads SYDVKM. V trimming: 7 bases; J trimming: 4 bases; junction bases outside the gene matches: 10. The CDR3 loop spans 15 amino acids. Written as DNA, the CDR3 is TGTGCCAGCACTGAGACAGGGCTTTGGAATCAGCCCCAGCATTTT. Its protein is CASTETGLWNQPQHF.

This clone has just a few counts. This chain joins TRBV7-9 and TRBJ1-1; 7 bases agree with TRBD1. The germline CDR1 and CDR2 sequences are SEHNR and FQNEAQ (reference sequence). V dropped 1 base and J dropped 4; count of bases not matched to a gene: 6. This CDR3 comprises 15 residues. The CDR3 coding sequence is TGTGCCAGCAGCTTAGGAGGGGGCGGCGGCACTGAAGCTTTCTTT. Amino acid sequence: CASSLGGGGGTEAFF.

CDR3 protein: CASRGNGETQYF. DNA for the CDR3: TGTGCCAGCCGGGGGAACGGGGAGACCCAGTACTTC. V gene TRBV19 combines with J gene TRBJ2-5; perhaps TRBD2 as D (6 bases). Trimming shortened V by 9 bases and J by 5 bases, and 13 bases separated the two germline ends. CDR1 is LNHDA, CDR2 SQIVND, per germline (reference sequence). This CDR3 comprises 12 residues.

This rearrangement joins TRBV4-3 to TRBJ1-2; D is undetermined. CDR3 size: 13 residues. V lost 0 bases and J lost 10, with 12 bases in between. The germline CDR1 and CDR2 sequences are LGHNA and YSLEER. For the CDR3, the DNA is TGCGCCAGCAGCCAAGAATGGAGTCTTGACTACACCTTC. It translates to CASSQEWSLDYTF.

The chain employs TRBV6-5 and TRBJ2-7, with 10 bases that match TRBD2. Looked up from germline, CDR1 is MNHEY and CDR2 is SVGAGI. Trimming took 5 bases from V and 2 from J; bases not matched to a gene: 6. CDR3 length equals 15 residues. The CDR3 protein is CASSPTAGGPYEQYF. The CDR3 nucleotides read TGTGCCAGCAGTCCCACAGCGGGGGGGCCCTACGAGCAGTACTTC.

The chain recombines TRBV7-8 with TRBJ2-6, with a tentative D call TRBD1 (6 bases). The germline V gene has CDR1 SGHVS and CDR2 FQNEAQ. With 2 bases removed from V and 0 bases from J, the gap between germline ends came to 23 bases. This CDR3 has 21 amino acids. The CDR3 DNA reads TGTGCCAGCAGCTTAAAGGGGGATTCGGTGTTCTCCCTCTCTGGGGCCAACGTCCTGACTTTC. This gives the protein CASSLKGDSVFSLSGANVLTF.

The rearrangement links TRBV5-1 to TRBJ2-5; 8 bases are a match to TRBD2. The closer fit of TRBJ2-7 to the DNA end suggests the J call may be wrong. This CDR3 is 15 amino acids long. Germline V lookup: CDR1 SGHRS, CDR2 YFSETQ. CDR3 in amino acids: CASSFQRESIYEQYF. In DNA, the CDR3 is TGCGCCAGCAGTTTTCAGCGGGAGTCGATCTACGAGCAGTACTTC.

This chain uses TRBV19 with TRBJ2-5; TRBD1 might be the D (6 bases). Germline V gene data show CDR1 as LNHDA and CDR2 as SQIVND (reference sequence). This CDR3 has 13 residues. V lost 9 bases, J lost 5 bases, and 16 bases lay in between. In DNA, the CDR3 is TGTGCCAGCAACGCAGGGGCTAGGGAGACCCAGTACTTC. Translated: CASNAGARETQYF.

The V gene is TRBV2, the J gene TRBJ1-5; 8 positions match TRBD1. Germline loops: CDR1 SNHLY, CDR2 FYNNEI. The CDR3 runs 16 residues. V lost 2 bases to trimming and J lost 5 bases; unmatched junction nucleotides: 8. CDR3 loop: CASSEFMGTGDQPQHF. CDR3 coding DNA: TGTGCCAGCAGTGAATTTATGGGGACAGGAGATCAGCCCCAGCATTTT.

The V call is TRBV2, the J call TRBJ2-7; 10 bases line up with TRBD2. This CDR3 comprises 17 residues. V was clipped by 3 bases and J by 3 bases; unmatched bases: 11. CDR1 and CDR2 from the germline V gene are SNHLY and FYNNEI. Here the CDR3 DNA reads TGTGCCAGCAGTGATCGCGTAGGGACTAGCGCCTACTACGAGCAGTACTTC. Translation gives CASSDRVGTSAYYEQYF.

The rearrangement uses TRBV27 and TRBJ2-3; 12 nucleotides align to TRBD1. This CDR3 spans 13 amino acids. The germline V gene has CDR1 MNHEY and CDR2 SMNVEV (reference sequence). Trimming took 8 bases from V and 8 from J; bases not matched to a gene: 5. CDR3 loop: CASRDRGLGTQYF. DNA for the CDR3: TGTGCCAGCCGGGACAGGGGGCTCGGTACGCAGTATTTT.

The V gene is TRBV15, the J gene TRBJ1-3; no definite D call. The V gene lost 1 base and the J gene lost 0 bases, with 10 bases spanning the gap. Germline V gene sequence: CDR1 LNHNV, CDR2 YYDKDF (reference sequence). The CDR3 length is 16 residues. This chain's CDR3 is CATSRAPTRSGNTIYF. The CDR3 nucleotides read TGTGCCACCAGCAGAGCTCCGACACGCTCTGGAAACACCATATATTTT.

This clone is a singleton in its sample. J is TRBJ2-7 and V is TRBV29-1; 9 nucleotides line up with TRBD1. In germline, CDR1 is SQVTM, CDR2 ANQGSEA. Unmatched junction bases numbered 9, after V lost 0 bases and J lost 3 bases. The CDR3 loop spans 16 amino acids. Here the CDR3 reads CSVEDRSGTGYYEQYF. CDR3 nucleotide sequence: TGCAGCGTTGAAGATCGGTCGGGGACAGGGTACTACGAGCAGTACTTC.

The V call is TRBV2, the J call TRBJ1-5; tentatively, D is TRBD1 (6 bases). V shed 5 bases and J shed 9 bases, with 11 bases lying between them. CDR3 size: 12 residues. Looked up from germline, CDR1 is SNHLY and CDR2 is FYNNEI. CDR3 region: CASSLQGGPQHF. The CDR3 region has the DNA TGTGCCAGCAGTTTACAGGGTGGGCCCCAGCATTTT.

This sequence joins TRBV28 and TRBJ2-7; D possibly corresponds to TRBD2 (5 bases). V lost 4 bases to trimming and J lost 7 bases, with 8 bases between them. CDR1 is MDHEN and CDR2 is SYDVKM in the germline V gene. The CDR3 covers 11 residues. The CDR3 is CASSSGLEQYF. The CDR3 DNA reads TGTGCCAGCAGTTCGGGGTTGGAGCAGTACTTC.

The chain is built from TRBV28 and TRBJ2-2; a possible D gene is TRBD2 (6 bases). V was trimmed by 3 bases and J by 5 bases, leaving 22 bases between them. Germline values: CDR1 MDHEN, CDR2 SYDVKM. The CDR3 is made up of 18 amino acids. This CDR3 reads CASSFIGLIAEGTGELFF. CDR3 nucleotides: TGTGCCAGCAGTTTTATTGGTCTGATAGCGGAGGGGACCGGGGAGCTGTTTTTT.

This clone appeared once. The chain couples TRBV11-2 to TRBJ2-7; 9 bases are a match to TRBD1. Looked up from germline, CDR1 is SGHAT and CDR2 is FQNNGV. V shed 8 bases and J 3 bases; nucleotides not matched to a gene: 11. The CDR3 sequence is 15 residues long. CDR3 protein: CASGQGDRADYEQYF. As DNA, the CDR3 is TGTGCCAGCGGCCAAGGGGACAGGGCCGACTACGAGCAGTACTTC.

The rearrangement links TRBV7-2 to TRBJ2-3; no firm D call. Trimming removed 1 base from V and 2 bases from J, with 13 bases in between. Germline V CDR1 and CDR2: SGHTA, FQGNSA. The CDR3 spans 16 residues. In DNA form, the CDR3 reads TGTGCCAGCAGCTTAGGACTCCTACCCCACACAGATACGCAGTATTTT. This encodes CASSLGLLPHTDTQYF.

This chain connects TRBV7-9 to TRBJ2-1; maybe TRBD2 (5 bases). The CDR3 sequence is 16 residues long. Trimming took off 0 bases at V and 8 bases at J, with 17 bases between the two ends. Germline assignment: CDR1 SEHNR and CDR2 FQNEAQ (reference sequence). CDR3 residues: CASSLAGAPGADEQFF. CDR3 in DNA: TGTGCCAGCAGCTTAGCGGGAGCCCCTGGAGCCGATGAGCAGTTCTTC.

This clone was seen a handful of times. For the CDR3, the DNA is TGCGCCAGCAGCGGAGGAATCTACGAGCAGTACTTC. As protein: CASSGGIYEQYF. The J gene is TRBJ2-7, the V gene TRBV4-3, with D maybe TRBD2 (5 bases). V was cut by 5 bases and J by 3 bases, with 8 bases left in between. This CDR3 contains 12 residues. CDR1 is LGHNA and CDR2 is YSLEER in the germline V gene.

J is TRBJ2-1 and V is TRBV6-5; weak D call: TRBD2 (6 bases). This CDR3 has 11 residues. The V and J ends lost 4 bases and 9 bases respectively, with 7 bases between them. Germline CDR1 and CDR2: MNHEY and SVGAGI. The CDR3 region has the DNA TGTGCCAGCAGTTGGAGGGCTGAGCAGTTCTTC. Translation: CASSWRAEQFF.

This chain connects TRBV2 to TRBJ2-1; TRBD1 matches at 7 bases. V trimming: 5 bases; J trimming: 9 bases; junction bases outside the gene matches: 4. The CDR3 sequence is 12 residues long. Germline V gene data show CDR1 as SNHLY and CDR2 as FYNNEI. The CDR3 loop is CASSTGVGEQFF. CDR3 sequence (DNA): TGTGCCAGCAGTACAGGGGTTGGTGAGCAGTTCTTC.